These 10 T cell receptor beta chains share one sample of origin, sequenced in a study of metastatic and nonmetastatic thyroid tumors. TCRdb reprocessed the PCR reads via MiXCR. The table records around 34,000 clones, around 32% of them present only once. Among the patients, none had received any treatment before thyroid surgery. The sample taken for sequencing was blood. The receptors stem from a female donor with papillary thyroid cancer or a benign thyroid nodule (not recorded which). Some clones in this sample may be carry-over from other donors' samples.

The chain recombines TRBV11-1 with TRBJ2-7, with D perhaps TRBD1 (6 bases). This CDR3 has 14 residues. CDR1 is SGHAT and CDR2 is FQDESV in the germline V gene (reference sequence). V was shortened by 1 base and J by 3 bases, with 10 bases between the two germline ends. The CDR3 sequence: CASSLVAGDYEQYF. CDR3 in DNA: TGTGCCAGCAGCTTAGTGGCAGGGGACTACGAGCAGTACTTC.

Regarding this clone: The junction differs from germline at one of its ends, possibly a read error. V and J are TRBV6-1 and TRBJ1-3; D unresolved. Germline CDR1 and CDR2: MNHNS and SASEGT. The CDR3 is made up of 12 amino acids. The CDR3 protein is CASKDSGNTIYF. CDR3 DNA sequence: TGTGCTAGCAAGGACTCTGGAAACACCATATATTTT.

The chain carries TRBV6-4 and TRBJ2-2; 9 bases fit TRBD1. Losses at the gene ends were 2 bases for V and 11 bases for J; bases not matched to a gene: 12. Germline-derived CDR1 and CDR2 are MRHNA and SNTAGT. This CDR3 has 16 amino acids. As DNA, the CDR3 is TGTGCCAGCAGTGACGGGGGACAGGGAAACACCTGTGAGCTGTTTTTT. Its translation is CASSDGGQGNTCELFF.

By share of the sample, this clone is medium-sized. J is TRBJ1-1 and V is TRBV6-1; unclear D gene. The CDR3 has 15 residues. Germline V gene data show CDR1 as MNHNS and CDR2 as SASEGT. Trimming removed 6 bases at V and 0 bases at J, with 14 bases between. The CDR3 spells CASREFRTMNTEAFF. DNA for the CDR3: TGTGCCAGCAGGGAATTCCGAACCATGAACACTGAAGCTTTCTTT.

With respect to this clone: Sequence at one end of the junction differs from germline and may be a read error. V is TRBV20-1 and J is TRBJ1-1, with 8 bases fitting TRBD1. Per germline, CDR1 DFQATT and CDR2 SNEGSKA (reference sequence). The CDR3 loop spans 13 amino acids. CDR3 nucleotides: TGCAGTTCCCGACAGGGGTCCTACACTGAAGATTTCTTT. This sequence encodes CSSRQGSYTEDFF.

This clone has a handful of counts. The chain joins TRBV6-1 to TRBJ1-3; tentatively, D is TRBD1 (6 bases). V was shortened by 6 bases and J by 4 bases, with 19 bases between the two germline ends. Germline V gene sequence: CDR1 MNHNS, CDR2 SASEGT. The length of the CDR3 is 16 residues. CDR3 loop: CASRLGTSGRGNTIYF. The CDR3 coding sequence is TGTGCCAGCAGACTCGGGACATCTGGACGGGGAAACACCATATATTTT.

The sample holds many counts of this clone. This may be a read error, as it is one base from a much larger clone. V and J are TRBV9 and TRBJ1-1; tentative D call: TRBD1 (5 bases). The CDR3 extends over 13 amino acids. CDR1 is SGDLS and CDR2 is YYNGEE in the germline V gene. Between the trimmed V and J ends, which lost 2 bases and 4 bases, there was a span of 9 bases. The CDR3 bases are TGTGCCAGCAGCGTTAGGGGTGGCACTGAAGCTTTCTTT. Amino acids: CASSVRGGTEAFF.

About this clone: Sequence at one end of the junction differs from germline and may be a read error. The chain combines TRBV3-1 with TRBJ2-7; no firm D call. Germline CDR1 and CDR2: LGHDT and YNNKEL (reference sequence). This CDR3 region has 12 residues. The CDR3 sequence: CASSQVGVEEYF. The CDR3 DNA reads as TGTGCCAGCAGCCAAGTAGGAGTCGAGGAGTACTTC.

V gene TRBV9 combines with J gene TRBJ2-7; 12 bases are a match to TRBD2. The CDR3 runs to 16 residues. The V gene end was trimmed by 3 bases and the J gene end by 6 bases; junction bases not matched to a gene: 10. Germline V gives CDR1 SGDLS, CDR2 YYNGEE. In DNA form, the CDR3 reads TGTGCCAGCAGCGCACACGACGGACTAGCGGGAACCGAGCAGTACTTC. Translated: CASSAHDGLAGTEQYF.

The chain couples TRBV11-2 to TRBJ2-1; 7 bases align to TRBD1. The CDR3 length is 15 residues. Germline CDR1 reads SGHAT; CDR2 reads FQNNGV. The trim removed 4 bases at V and 4 bases at J, leaving 7 bases unmatched. The CDR3 DNA sequence: TGTGCCAGCAGCTCCGGGACAGATTTTTACAATGAGCAGTTCTTC. Translated, it gives CASSSGTDFYNEQFF.